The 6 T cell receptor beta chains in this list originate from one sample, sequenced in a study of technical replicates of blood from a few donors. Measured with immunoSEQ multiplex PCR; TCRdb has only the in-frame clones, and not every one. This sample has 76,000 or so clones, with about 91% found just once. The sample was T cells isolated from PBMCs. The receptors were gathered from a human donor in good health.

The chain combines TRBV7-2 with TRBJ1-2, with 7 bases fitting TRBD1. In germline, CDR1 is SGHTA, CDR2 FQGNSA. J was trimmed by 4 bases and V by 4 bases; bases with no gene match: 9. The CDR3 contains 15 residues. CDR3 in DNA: TGTGCCAGCAGCTATATGACGCGGGACAGCTATGGCTACACCTTC. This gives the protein CASSYMTRDSYGYTF.

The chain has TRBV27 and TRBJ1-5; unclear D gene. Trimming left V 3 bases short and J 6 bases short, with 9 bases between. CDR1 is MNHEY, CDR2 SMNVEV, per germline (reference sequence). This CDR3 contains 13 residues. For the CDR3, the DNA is TGTGCCAGCAGTTTCCGGGAAGGTCAGCCCCAGCATTTT. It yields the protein CASSFREGQPQHF.

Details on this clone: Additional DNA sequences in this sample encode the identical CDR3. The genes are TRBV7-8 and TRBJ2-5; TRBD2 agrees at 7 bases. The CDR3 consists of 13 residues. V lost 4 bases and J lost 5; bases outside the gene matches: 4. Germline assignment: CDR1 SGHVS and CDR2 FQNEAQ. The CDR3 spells CASSSGGRETQYF. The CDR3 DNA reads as TGTGCCAGCAGCTCGGGGGGAAGGGAGACCCAGTACTTC.

The CDR3 protein is CASSEAEVNQPQHF. In nucleotides, the CDR3 is TGTGCCAGCAGTGAGGCAGAGGTCAATCAGCCCCAGCATTTT. The rearrangement joins TRBV2 to TRBJ1-5; D gene uncertain. Germline CDR1 is SNHLY and CDR2 is FYNNEI. CDR3 length: 14 residues. V dropped 3 bases and J dropped 3 bases, with 9 bases sitting between them. The variable domain in full, with the rest retrieved from reference TRBV2 and TRBJ1-5, is EPEVTQTPSHQVTQMGQEVILRCVPISNHLYFYWYRQILGQKVEFLVSFYNNEISEKSEIFDDQFSVERPDGSNFTLKIRSTKLEDSAMYFCASSEAEVNQPQHFGDGTRLSIL.

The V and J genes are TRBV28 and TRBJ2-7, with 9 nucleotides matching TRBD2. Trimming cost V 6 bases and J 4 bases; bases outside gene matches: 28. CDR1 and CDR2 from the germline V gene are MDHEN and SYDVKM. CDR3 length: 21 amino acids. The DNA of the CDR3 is TGTGCCAGCAGCTCCTCCACAATCCTAGCGGGACGGTCCATTGGGTTGTACGAGCAGTACTTC. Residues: CASSSSTILAGRSIGLYEQYF.

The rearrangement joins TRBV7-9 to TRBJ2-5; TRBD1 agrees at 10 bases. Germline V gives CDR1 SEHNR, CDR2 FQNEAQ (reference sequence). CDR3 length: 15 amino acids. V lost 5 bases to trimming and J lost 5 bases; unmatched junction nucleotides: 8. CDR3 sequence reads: CASSPDRGDGETQYF. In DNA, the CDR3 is TGTGCCAGCAGCCCGGACAGGGGGGATGGGGAGACCCAGTACTTC.